This section outlines one T cell receptor (beta chain) sequence together with its context. It was during active infection that Seattle patients were enrolled and then longitudinally followed. The record originates from a study of blood T cell repertoires in COVID-19. Across the study: The United States, Italy and Spain supplied acute and convalescent COVID-19 samples. The analysed material was cDNA or gDNA that came from T cells, B-cell-depleted T cells, or PBMCs.

The CDR3 is 13 residues long. Germline CDR1 SGHTA, CDR2 FQGNSA. V lost 10 bases and J lost 3; bases outside the gene matches: 8. Source study methods: Amplified reference gene primers provided the basis for estimating nucleated cell counts. Data came from immunoSEQ multiplex PCR; TCRdb stores just in-frame clones and leaves some out. The V and J calls and the clone size are those of that table, but D and trimming were determined from the DNA. The profile shows some 260,000 clones, about nine tenths of them singletons. Sequenced material: peripheral blood. The V gene is TRBV7-2, the J gene TRBJ2-7, with 8 bases fitting TRBD2. The TCR was taken from a woman under 40 with COVID-19, enrolled during active disease. The CDR3 coding sequence is TGTGCCACCACGGGGGGGTACGGCTACGAGCAGTACTTC. It specifies CATTGGYGYEQYF.